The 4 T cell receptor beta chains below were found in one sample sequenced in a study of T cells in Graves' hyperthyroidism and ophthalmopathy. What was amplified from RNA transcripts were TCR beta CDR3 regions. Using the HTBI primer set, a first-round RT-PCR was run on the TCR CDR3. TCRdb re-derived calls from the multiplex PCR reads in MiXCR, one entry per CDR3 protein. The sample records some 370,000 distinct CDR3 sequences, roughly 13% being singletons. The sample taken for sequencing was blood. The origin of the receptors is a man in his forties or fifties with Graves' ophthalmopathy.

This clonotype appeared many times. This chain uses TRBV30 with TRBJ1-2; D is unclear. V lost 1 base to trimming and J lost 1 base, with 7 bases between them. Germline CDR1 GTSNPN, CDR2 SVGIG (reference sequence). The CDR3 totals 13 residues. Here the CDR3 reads CAWSAGDNYGYTF. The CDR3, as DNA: TGTGCCTGGAGTGCAGGAGATAACTATGGCTACACCTTC.

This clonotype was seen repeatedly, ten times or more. DNA for the CDR3: TGTGCCTGGAGTATCGGCGGGACCTGGCTTGCCTACGAGCAGTACTTC. Protein sequence: CAWSIGGTWLAYEQYF. The rearrangement links TRBV30 to TRBJ2-7; D might be TRBD2 (6 bases). The CDR3 totals 16 residues. Germline V CDR1 and CDR2: GTSNPN, SVGIG (reference sequence). Between the trimmed V and J ends, which lost 2 bases and 2 bases, there was a span of 19 bases.

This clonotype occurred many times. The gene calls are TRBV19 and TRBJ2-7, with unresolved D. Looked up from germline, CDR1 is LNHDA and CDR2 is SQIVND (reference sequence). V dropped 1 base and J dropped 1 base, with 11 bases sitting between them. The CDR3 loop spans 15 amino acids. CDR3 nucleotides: TGTGCCAGTAGTATAGTTCTAACCCCATCCTACGAGCAGTACTTC. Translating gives CASSIVLTPSYEQYF.

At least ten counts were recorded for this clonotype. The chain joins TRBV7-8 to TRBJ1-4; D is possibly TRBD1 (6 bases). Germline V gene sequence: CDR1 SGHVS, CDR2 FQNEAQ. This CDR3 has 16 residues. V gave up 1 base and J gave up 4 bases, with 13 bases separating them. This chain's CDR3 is CASSLGSTGLNEKLFF. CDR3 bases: TGTGCCAGCAGCTTAGGGTCGACAGGCCTTAATGAAAAACTGTTTTTT.